Listed below are T cell receptor beta chains from one sample, sequenced in a study of PD-L1 blockade in urothelial cancer. The table came from immunoSEQ multiplex PCR; TCRdb's copy has only in-frame clones and leaves some out. The repertoire has roughly 53,000 clones, 70% to 90% of them found once; the top ten carry under 15%. Sequenced here: PBMCs, sampled around atezolizumab (anti-PD-L1) treatment. The receptor set was obtained from a woman aged 60-75 years with urothelial cancer. The CDR3 runs from the conserved cysteine through the conserved F or W. D genes are given only for firm matches. Clone size, where shown, is once, few, many, or a class for clones that have expanded.

D: TRBD2
size: -
J: TRBJ2-1
V: TRBV9
length: 13
CDR3: CASQGTSPYEQFF
DNA: TGTGCCAGCCAGGGGACTAGTCCCTATGAGCAGTTCTTC

D: -
size: -
J: TRBJ1-5
V: TRBV19
length: 15
CDR3: CASSRGGPSNQPQHF
DNA: TGTGCCAGTAGTCGCGGAGGACCAAGCAATCAGCCCCAGCATTTT

D: -
size: -
J: TRBJ2-4
V: TRBV28
length: 15
CDR3: CASSTPREASVIQYF
DNA: TGTGCCAGCAGTACCCCCCGGGAAGCCTCCGTCATTCAGTACTTC

D: -
size: -
J: TRBJ1-1
V: TRBV7-8
length: 13
CDR3: CASSFFGETEAFF
DNA: TGTGCCAGCAGCTTTTTCGGGGAGACTGAAGCTTTCTTT

D: -
size: once
J: TRBJ2-7
V: TRBV28
length: 16
CDR3: CASSLDREGGKWEQYF
DNA: TGTGCCAGCAGCCTCGACAGGGAAGGGGGGAAGTGGGAGCAGTACTTC

D: -
size: -
J: TRBJ2-7
V: TRBV11-2
length: 15
CDR3: CASSDPSREGYEQYF
DNA: TGTGCCAGCAGCGATCCCTCCCGGGAAGGATACGAGCAGTACTTC

D: -
size: -
J: TRBJ1-1
V: TRBV7-9
length: 12
CDR3: CASSLSGVEAFF
DNA: TGTGCCAGCAGCTTAAGCGGGGTTGAAGCTTTCTTT

D: -
size: few
J: TRBJ2-7
V: TRBV12-1
length: 17
CDR3: CASSSRTSGRIGYEQYF
DNA: TGTGCCAGCAGCTCCAGGACTAGCGGGAGAATAGGGTACGAGCAGTACTTC

D: -
size: -
J: TRBJ2-7
V: TRBV15
length: 16
CDR3: CATSRGGRGAGYEQYF
DNA: TGTGCCACCAGCAGAGGAGGCCGGGGGGCGGGCTACGAGCAGTACTTC

D: -
size: few
J: TRBJ1-5
V: TRBV28
length: 15
CDR3: CASSLSLAGNQPQHF
DNA: TGTGCCAGCAGTTTATCACTGGCGGGCAATCAGCCCCAGCATTTT

D: -
size: -
J: TRBJ2-1
V: TRBV4-3
length: 19
CDR3: CASSQVWSTTQGNSNEQFF
DNA: TGCGCCAGCAGCCAAGTTTGGTCTACCACACAGGGTAATTCGAATGAGCAGTTCTTC

D: TRBD1
size: -
J: TRBJ2-5
V: TRBV27
length: 13
CDR3: CASSEDREETQYF
DNA: TGTGCCAGCAGTGAGGACAGGGAAGAGACCCAGTACTTC

D: -
size: -
J: TRBJ1-1
V: TRBV27
length: 15
CDR3: CASSPHAVDDPGAFF
DNA: TGTGCCAGCAGTCCGCACGCCGTAGATGACCCAGGAGCTTTCTTT

D: TRBD1
size: -
J: TRBJ2-1
V: TRBV4-3
length: 16
CDR3: CASSLAPTGGGNEQFF
DNA: TGCGCCAGCAGCCTCGCCCCCACAGGGGGAGGCAATGAGCAGTTCTTC

D: TRBD2
size: -
J: TRBJ2-1
V: TRBV7-9
length: 19
CDR3: CASSLVGGSSGGHYNEQFF
DNA: TGTGCCAGCAGCTTAGTCGGGGGATCTAGCGGGGGGCATTACAATGAGCAGTTCTTC

D: TRBD1
size: -
J: TRBJ1-2
V: TRBV9
length: 16
CDR3: CASSDYYRGGYGGYTF
DNA: TGTGCCAGCAGCGACTACTACAGGGGGGGGTATGGTGGCTACACCTTC

D: -
size: -
J: TRBJ2-1
V: TRBV5-1
length: 16
CDR3: CASSLLSGMGYNEQFF
DNA: TGCGCCAGCAGCTTGTTATCGGGGATGGGATACAATGAGCAGTTCTTC

D: -
size: -
J: TRBJ1-2
V: TRBV28
length: 15
CDR3: CASSLGGVRSFGYTF
DNA: TGTGCCAGCAGTCTCGGCGGGGTCCGGTCCTTTGGCTACACCTTC

D: TRBD1
size: -
J: TRBJ1-1
V: TRBV19
length: 14
CDR3: CASSIQGASTEAFF
DNA: TGTGCCAGTAGTATCCAGGGGGCGAGCACTGAAGCTTTCTTT

D: TRBD1
size: once
J: TRBJ2-7
V: TRBV2
length: 13
CDR3: CASRGQGTYEQYF
DNA: TGTGCCAGCAGGGGACAGGGTACCTACGAGCAGTACTTC

D: -
size: -
J: TRBJ2-1
V: TRBV5-4
length: 14
CDR3: CASSLVDSYNEQFF
DNA: TGTGCCAGCAGCTTGGTTGACAGCTACAATGAGCAGTTCTTC

D: TRBD1
size: once
J: TRBJ2-2
V: TRBV27
length: 16
CDR3: CASSSSGQGATGELFF
DNA: TGTGCCAGCAGTTCGTCCGGACAGGGGGCAACCGGGGAGCTGTTTTTT

D: TRBD2
size: -
J: TRBJ2-3
V: TRBV5-4
length: 19
CDR3: CASSWGVLAGGHNTDTQYF
DNA: TGTGCCAGCAGCTGGGGGGTTCTAGCGGGAGGACATAACACAGATACGCAGTATTTT

D: -
size: -
J: TRBJ2-3
V: TRBV4-2
length: 13
CDR3: CASSQGGFDTQYF
DNA: TGTGCCAGCAGCCAAGGAGGATTCGATACGCAGTATTTT

D: -
size: few
J: TRBJ2-7
V: TRBV6-6
length: 14
CDR3: CASSSSTENYEQYF
DNA: TGTGCCAGCAGTTCATCTACAGAGAACTACGAGCAGTACTTC

D: -
size: -
J: TRBJ1-1
V: TRBV28
length: 13
CDR3: CASSPRDDTEAFF
DNA: TGTGCCAGCAGTCCGCGGGATGACACTGAAGCTTTCTTT

D: -
size: -
J: TRBJ2-2
V: TRBV29-1
length: 15
CDR3: CSVEDQGGRAGELFF
DNA: TGCAGCGTTGAAGATCAGGGGGGTCGTGCCGGGGAGCTGTTTTTT

D: TRBD1
size: -
J: TRBJ1-5
V: TRBV6-6
length: 15
CDR3: CASSYPGQGYQPQHF
DNA: TGTGCCAGCAGTTACCCGGGACAGGGGTATCAGCCCCAGCATTTT

D: -
size: -
J: TRBJ1-1
V: TRBV5-1
length: 13
CDR3: CASSLSGHTEAFF
DNA: TGCGCCAGCAGCTTGAGTGGCCACACTGAAGCTTTCTTT

D: -
size: -
J: TRBJ2-5
V: TRBV11-3
length: 17
CDR3: CASSHRLGATTKETQYF
DNA: TGTGCCAGCAGCCACCGCCTGGGGGCTACCACTAAAGAGACCCAGTACTTC

D: -
size: -
J: TRBJ1-1
V: TRBV5-1
length: 15
CDR3: CASSLAGTENTEAFF
DNA: TGCGCCAGCAGCTTGGCTGGCACAGAGAACACTGAAGCTTTCTTT

D: TRBD1
size: few
J: TRBJ1-1
V: TRBV2
length: 17
CDR3: CASSLTGAIPMNTEAFF
DNA: TGTGCCAGCAGTTTAACAGGGGCGATACCCATGAACACTGAAGCTTTCTTT

D: TRBD2
size: -
J: TRBJ2-1
V: TRBV5-6
length: 16
CDR3: CASSLIQTGGPSEQFF
DNA: TGTGCCAGCAGCTTGATACAAACGGGGGGGCCTAGTGAGCAGTTCTTC

D: TRBD1
size: -
J: TRBJ1-2
V: TRBV6-5
length: 15
CDR3: CASRKQGAKDYGYTF
DNA: TGTGCCAGCAGAAAACAGGGGGCGAAGGACTATGGCTACACCTTC

D: -
size: -
J: TRBJ2-2
V: TRBV19
length: 12
CDR3: CASQAIAGELFF
DNA: TGTGCCAGTCAGGCAATCGCCGGGGAGCTGTTTTTT

D: TRBD1
size: -
J: TRBJ2-7
V: TRBV19
length: 13
CDR3: CASQGDRSYEQYF
DNA: TGTGCCAGTCAGGGGGACAGATCCTACGAGCAGTACTTC

D: TRBD2
size: -
J: TRBJ2-2
V: TRBV4-2
length: 18
CDR3: CASSHSSGGAIGVGELFF
DNA: TGTGCCAGCAGCCACTCTAGCGGGGGGGCCATTGGGGTCGGGGAGCTGTTTTTT

D: TRBD1
size: many
J: TRBJ1-5
V: TRBV6-5
length: 13
CDR3: CASGTGPYQPQHF
DNA: TGTGCCAGCGGGACAGGGCCTTATCAGCCCCAGCATTTT

D: -
size: -
J: TRBJ1-5
V: TRBV20-1
length: 11
CDR3: CSAGSGQPQHF
DNA: TGCAGTGCTGGGTCGGGTCAGCCCCAGCATTTT

D: TRBD1
size: -
J: TRBJ1-2
V: TRBV29-1
length: 12
CDR3: CSADRGGDGYTF
DNA: TGCAGCGCGGACAGGGGGGGGGATGGCTACACCTTC

D: -
size: once
J: TRBJ2-7
V: TRBV5-6
length: 15
CDR3: CASSLISGEPYEQYF
DNA: TGTGCCAGCAGCTTGATTTCAGGCGAACCCTACGAGCAGTACTTC

D: -
size: -
J: TRBJ2-5
V: TRBV29-1
length: 13
CDR3: CSVDWADQETQYF
DNA: TGCAGCGTTGATTGGGCAGACCAAGAGACCCAGTACTTC

D: -
size: -
J: TRBJ2-7
V: TRBV2
length: 16
CDR3: CASSVPGSARPYEQYF
DNA: TGTGCCAGCAGTGTCCCTGGGTCCGCTAGACCCTACGAGCAGTACTTC

D: -
size: -
J: TRBJ1-4
V: TRBV28
length: 15
CDR3: CASSLDARANEKLFF
DNA: TGTGCCAGCAGTTTAGATGCCAGGGCTAATGAAAAACTGTTTTTT

D: -
size: -
J: TRBJ1-2
V: TRBV7-8
length: 14
CDR3: CASSPPGGDYGYTF
DNA: TGTGCCAGCAGCCCCCCCGGCGGGGATTATGGCTACACCTTC

D: -
size: -
J: TRBJ2-7
V: TRBV6-1
length: 14
CDR3: CASSEFDRSYEQYF
DNA: TGTGCCAGCAGTGAGTTTGACAGGAGCTACGAGCAGTACTTC

D: TRBD2
size: -
J: TRBJ2-3
V: TRBV4-2
length: 16
CDR3: CASSQGRGAGTDTQYF
DNA: TGTGCCAGCAGCCAAGGGCGGGGGGCGGGCACAGATACGCAGTATTTT